Each of the 17 T cell receptor beta chains below was sequenced from the same sample in a study of T cells after yellow fever vaccination (dated by TCRdb to about 2019). Libraries came from 5' RACE. The sequencer was an Illumina HiSeq 2500. Using fastp at Q25 and MiXCR, TCRdb reprocessed the public reads and kept productive beta chains. Here each entry gathers all rows of one CDR3 protein and keeps the most common genes and DNA. Counted in this sample were 610,000 or so distinct CDR3 sequences; 10% to 15% of them appeared once. The leading ten clones occupy 14% to 15% of the sample. The meaning of the sample's treatment or condition label: live attenuated yellow fever vaccine strain. The sample in question was PBMCs, obtained on the day of the yellow fever booster vaccination. Receptors were obtained from a young man who received the YFV17D yellow fever vaccine.

The V gene is TRBV10-2, the J gene TRBJ2-1; D gene uncertain. Per the germline V gene, CDR1 is WSHSY and CDR2 is SAAADI. The germline V and J ends were trimmed by 2 bases and 2 bases, with 7 bases remaining between them. This CDR3 is built from 14 residues. In nucleotides, the CDR3 is TGCGCCAGCAGTGAGCGGACCACCTACAATGAGCAGTTCTTC. It translates to CASSERTTYNEQFF.

The V gene is TRBV24-1, the J gene TRBJ1-5; D perhaps matches TRBD1 (6 bases). Trimming left V 4 bases short and J 0 bases short, with 12 bases between. Per the germline V gene, CDR1 is KGHDR and CDR2 is SFDVKD. This CDR3 has 16 amino acids. This CDR3 reads CATSESGRGSNQPQHF. The CDR3 nucleotides read TGTGCCACCAGTGAGTCGGGCAGGGGTAGCAATCAGCCCCAGCATTTT.

The CDR3 protein is CASSPMRERGETQYF. In DNA, the CDR3 is TGTGCCAGCTCCCCGATGCGGGAGAGGGGAGAGACCCAGTACTTC. This sequence joins TRBV18 and TRBJ2-5; 7 bases fit TRBD2. Germline assignment: CDR1 KGHSH and CDR2 LQKENI. The CDR3 loop spans 15 amino acids. Trimming took 6 bases from V and 4 from J; bases not matched to a gene: 11.

The V and J genes are TRBV5-6 and TRBJ2-7, with a weak D call TRBD2 (5 bases). With 2 bases removed from V and 0 bases from J, the gap between germline ends came to 12 bases. This CDR3 is 15 amino acids long. Germline V CDR1 and CDR2: SGHDT, YYEEEE. CDR3: CASSFLTGSSYEQYF. The CDR3 DNA is TGTGCCAGCAGCTTTCTTACGGGGAGCTCCTACGAGCAGTACTTC. Full variable domain (rest looked up from reference TRBV5-6 and TRBJ2-7): DAGVTQSPTHLIKTRGQQVTLRCSPKSGHDTVSWYQQALGQGPQFIFQYYEEEERQRGNFPDRFSGHQFPNYSSELNVNALLLGDSALYLCASSFLTGSSYEQYFGPGTRLTVT.

This clonotype turned up a few times. The chain carries TRBV20-1 and TRBJ2-5; D ambiguous. Germline V gene lookup returns CDR1 DFQATT and CDR2 SNEGSKA (reference sequence). V was clipped by 7 bases and J by 9 bases, with 15 bases between them. CDR3 length: 11 residues. CDR3 amino acids: CSVKPARAQYF. The CDR3 DNA follows: TGCAGTGTAAAACCCGCTAGGGCCCAGTACTTC.

The chain recombines TRBV29-1 with TRBJ1-1; perhaps TRBD1 as D (5 bases). V was cut by 4 bases and J by 7 bases, with 16 bases left in between. CDR1 and CDR2 from the germline V gene are SQVTM and ANQGSEA. This CDR3 is 13 amino acids long. The CDR3 nucleotides read TGCAGCGTTGCCCCCCGGGGCTTGGGTGAAGCTTTCTTT. It specifies CSVAPRGLGEAFF.

This clonotype was found a few times. The chain employs TRBV7-2 and TRBJ2-7; 9 bases are shared with TRBD1. V trimming: 5 bases; J trimming: 3 bases; junction bases outside the gene matches: 11. Per the germline V gene, CDR1 is SGHTA and CDR2 is FQGNSA. This CDR3 is built from 16 residues. CDR3 in DNA: TGTGCCAGCAGCCAAAGAACCGGGACAGGGATCTACGAGCAGTACTTC. Its protein product is CASSQRTGTGIYEQYF.

J is TRBJ2-5 and V is TRBV7-6, with 11 bases lining up with TRBD2. J was trimmed by 5 bases and V by 1 base; bases with no gene match: 6. The CDR3 is made up of 16 amino acids. CDR1 and CDR2 from the germline V gene are SGHVS and FNYEAQ. The CDR3 bases are TGTGCCAGCAGCTTAGGTACTAGCGGGAGTTTGGAGACCCAGTACTTC. Its translation is CASSLGTSGSLETQYF.

The chain has TRBV20-1 and TRBJ2-3, with 9 bases aligning to TRBD2. The length of the CDR3 is 14 residues. V was clipped by 5 bases and J by 1 base; unmatched bases: 4. The germline V gene has CDR1 DFQATT and CDR2 SNEGSKA (reference sequence). The CDR3 DNA is TGCAGTGCTCGACTAGCGGCCCGCACAGATACGCAGTATTTT. Encoded protein: CSARLAARTDTQYF.

The CDR3 DNA follows: TGTGCCAGCAGCTTAGGCTGGGAGAATCAGCCCCAGCATTTT. Translation gives CASSLGWENQPQHF. The V call is TRBV7-2, the J call TRBJ1-5; no clear D gene. The CDR3 is 14 residues long. Germline loops: CDR1 SGHTA, CDR2 FQGNSA. Trimming left V 1 base short and J 4 bases short, with 8 bases between.

The CDR3 sequence: CSARTGSETQYF. The CDR3 nucleotides read TGCAGTGCAAGAACTGGGTCAGAGACCCAGTACTTC. This chain uses TRBV20-1 with TRBJ2-5; D uncertain. The V and J ends lost 6 bases and 4 bases respectively, with 12 bases between them. There are 12 residues in the CDR3. Per the germline V gene, CDR1 is DFQATT and CDR2 is SNEGSKA (reference sequence).

This clonotype turned up a few times. This chain links TRBV12-3 or TRBV12-4 with TRBJ2-7; D is possibly TRBD2 (5 bases). The ends were cut back, 6 bases at V and 4 bases at J, with 16 bases in the middle. The CDR3 has 14 residues. CDR3 DNA sequence: TGTGCCAGCAGCCGAGGACTGGGCGGATACGAGCAGTACTTC. This gives the protein CASSRGLGGYEQYF.

This chain joins TRBV12-3 or TRBV12-4 and TRBJ1-4; TRBD1 is a possible D gene (5 bases). V lost 1 base, J lost 5 bases, and 8 bases lay in between. The CDR3 is made up of 14 amino acids. In nucleotides, the CDR3 is TGTGCCAGCAGTTTAGGTGACAGCAATGAAAAACTGTTTTTT. Protein: CASSLGDSNEKLFF.

The sample holds a few counts of this clonotype. The chain employs TRBV12-3 or TRBV12-4 and TRBJ2-7, with 7 bases aligning to TRBD1. CDR3 length: 14 residues. The J segment lost 2 bases and the V segment lost 6 bases, leaving 7 bases of the junction unmatched. The CDR3 DNA is TGTGCCAGCAGCCGCAGGGGGTTGACCTACGAGCAGTACTTC. It is translated as CASSRRGLTYEQYF.

This chain uses TRBV6-2 or TRBV6-3 with TRBJ1-5; unclear D gene. Germline assignment: CDR1 MNHEY and CDR2 SVGEGT. V was cut by 6 bases and J by 2 bases, with 11 bases left in between. The CDR3 is 14 amino acids. CDR3 bases: TGTGCCAGCAGACCCTTAAGCGGCAATCAGCCCCAGCATTTT. Translation gives CASRPLSGNQPQHF.

This clonotype turned up a few times. V gene TRBV6-5 combines with J gene TRBJ1-1; tentatively, D is TRBD1 (6 bases). This CDR3 region has 17 residues. In germline, CDR1 is MNHEY, CDR2 SVGAGI. Between the trimmed V and J ends, which lost 2 bases and 0 bases, there was a span of 16 bases. The CDR3 is CASSYVKGGTMNTEAFF. CDR3 DNA: TGTGCCAGCAGTTACGTAAAGGGGGGAACCATGAACACTGAAGCTTTCTTT.

The chain links TRBV18 to TRBJ2-5; 15 bases map to TRBD2. This CDR3 is built from 17 residues. Germline lookup yields CDR1 KGHSH and CDR2 LQKENI. J gave up 5 bases and V 8 bases, and 12 bases lay outside the gene matches. CDR3 protein: CASQGLAGGPSYETQYF. DNA of the CDR3: TGTGCCAGCCAAGGACTAGCGGGAGGGCCGTCTTATGAGACCCAGTACTTC.